The T cell receptor beta chain described here comes from a study of early T cells in non-severe SARS-CoV-2 infection. The CDR3 consists of 17 residues. Germline-derived CDR1 and CDR2 are LGHNT and FRNRAP. J was trimmed by 1 base and V by 2 bases; bases with no gene match: 6. One entry per CDR3 protein, called by TCRdb with MiXCR from the 5' RACE reads. Of about 80,000 distinct CDR3 sequences listed, around 11% were seen once; the top ten hold about 4.8%. This clonotype was detected many times. The rearrangement joins TRBV12-5 to TRBJ1-1, with 11 bases fitting TRBD1. Specimen: whole blood. The TCR was taken from an adult who was a healthcare worker with PCR-confirmed SARS-CoV-2 infection or an uninfected control (not recorded which). CDR3 protein: CASGLPRGTGGNTEAFF. The CDR3 region has the DNA TGTGCTAGTGGTTTGCCTCGAGGGACAGGGGGGAACACTGAAGCTTTCTTT.